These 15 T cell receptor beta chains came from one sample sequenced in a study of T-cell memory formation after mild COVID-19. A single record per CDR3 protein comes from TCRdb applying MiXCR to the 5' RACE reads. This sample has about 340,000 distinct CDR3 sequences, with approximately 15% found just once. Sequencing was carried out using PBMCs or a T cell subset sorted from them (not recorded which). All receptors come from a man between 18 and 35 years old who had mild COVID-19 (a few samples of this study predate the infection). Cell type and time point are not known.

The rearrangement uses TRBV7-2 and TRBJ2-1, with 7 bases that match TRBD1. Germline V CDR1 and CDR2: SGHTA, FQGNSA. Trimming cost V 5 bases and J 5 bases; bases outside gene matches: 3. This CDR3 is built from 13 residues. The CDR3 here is CASSPDRHNEQFF. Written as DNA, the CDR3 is TGTGCCAGCAGCCCGGACAGGCACAATGAGCAGTTCTTC. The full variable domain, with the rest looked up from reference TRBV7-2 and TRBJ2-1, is GAGVSQSPSNKVTEKGKDVELRCDPISGHTALYWYRQSLGQGLEFLIYFQGNSAPDKSGLPSDRFSAERTGGSVSTLTIQRTQQEDSAVYLCASSPDRHNEQFFGPGTRLTVL.

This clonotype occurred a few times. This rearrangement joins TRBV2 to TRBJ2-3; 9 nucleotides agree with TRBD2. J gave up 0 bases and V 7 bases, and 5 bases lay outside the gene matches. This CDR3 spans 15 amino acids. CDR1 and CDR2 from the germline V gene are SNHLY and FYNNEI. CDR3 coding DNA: TGTGCCAGCAATAGCGGGGGAGATAGCACAGATACGCAGTATTTT. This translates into CASNSGGDSTDTQYF.

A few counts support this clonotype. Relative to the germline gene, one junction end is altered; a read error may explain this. The CDR3 DNA follows: TGCAGCGTTGAACCCCTTGGACAGGGAAACGTCAGGATTTTT. It translates to CSVEPLGQGNVRIF. This chain links TRBV29-1 with TRBJ1-4; 8 bases match TRBD1. The CDR3 runs 14 residues. Germline CDR1 is SQVTM and CDR2 is ANQGSEA.

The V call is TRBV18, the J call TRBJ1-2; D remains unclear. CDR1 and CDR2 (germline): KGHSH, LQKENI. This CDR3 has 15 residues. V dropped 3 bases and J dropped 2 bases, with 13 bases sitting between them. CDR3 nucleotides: TGTGCCAGCTCACCCGCGGCGGGATCCAACTATGGCTACACCTTC. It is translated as CASSPAAGSNYGYTF.

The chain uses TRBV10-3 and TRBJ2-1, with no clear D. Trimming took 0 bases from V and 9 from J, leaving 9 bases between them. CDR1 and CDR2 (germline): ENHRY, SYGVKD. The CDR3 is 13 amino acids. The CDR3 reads CAISESRPGEQFF. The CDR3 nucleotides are TGTGCCATCAGTGAGTCCCGGCCTGGTGAGCAGTTCTTC.

The CDR3 loop reads CASTWGGTNEQFF. The CDR3 bases are TGTGCCAGCACTTGGGGGGGAACCAATGAGCAGTTCTTC. The rearrangement uses TRBV28 and TRBJ2-1; 7 positions agree with TRBD2. V dropped 7 bases and J dropped 6; count of bases not matched to a gene: 6. Germline V gives CDR1 MDHEN, CDR2 SYDVKM. CDR3 length: 13 residues.

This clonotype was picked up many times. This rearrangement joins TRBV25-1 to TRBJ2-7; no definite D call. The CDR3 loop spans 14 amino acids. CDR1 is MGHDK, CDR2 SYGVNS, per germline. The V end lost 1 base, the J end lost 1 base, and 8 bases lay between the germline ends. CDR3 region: CASSEFGGSYEQYF. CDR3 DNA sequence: TGTGCCAGCAGTGAATTCGGCGGTTCCTACGAGCAGTACTTC.

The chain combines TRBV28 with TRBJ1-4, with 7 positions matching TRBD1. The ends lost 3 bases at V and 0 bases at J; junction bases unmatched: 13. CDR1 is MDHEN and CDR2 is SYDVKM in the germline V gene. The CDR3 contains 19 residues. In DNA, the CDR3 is TGTGCCAGCAGTTTGACCCCCGGGACAGCTTCTTCAACTAATGAAAAACTGTTTTTT. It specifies CASSLTPGTASSTNEKLFF. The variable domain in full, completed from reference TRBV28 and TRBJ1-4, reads DVKVTQSSRYLVKRTGEKVFLECVQDMDHENMFWYRQDPGLGLRLIYFSYDVKMKEKGDIPEGYSVSREKKERFSLILESASTNQTSMYLCASSLTPGTASSTNEKLFFGSGTQLSVL.

CDR3 bases: TGTGCCAGCAGTAGGACTAGCAGTGGGGATACGCAGTATTTT. This sequence encodes CASSRTSSGDTQYF. The chain links TRBV7-2 to TRBJ2-3, with 8 bases identical to TRBD2. V shed 6 bases and J 6 bases; nucleotides not matched to a gene: 8. Germline loops: CDR1 SGHTA, CDR2 FQGNSA. The CDR3 consists of 14 residues.

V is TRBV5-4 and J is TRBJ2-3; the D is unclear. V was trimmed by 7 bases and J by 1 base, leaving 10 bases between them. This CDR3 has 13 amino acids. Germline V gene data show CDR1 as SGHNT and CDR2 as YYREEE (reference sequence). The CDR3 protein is CASGGTGTDTQYF. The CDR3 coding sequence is TGTGCCAGCGGCGGTACTGGCACAGATACGCAGTATTTT.

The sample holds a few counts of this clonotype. The CDR3 nucleotides are TGCAGCGCCGAGGGGGGCAGCTCTTTTGGGGGCACCATATATTTT. Residues: CSAEGGSSFGGTIYF. The V gene is TRBV29-1, the J gene TRBJ1-3, with D possibly TRBD1 on 6 matching bases. CDR3 length: 15 residues. Trimming left V 7 bases short and J 9 bases short, with 25 bases between. CDR1 and CDR2 from the germline V gene are SQVTM and ANQGSEA.

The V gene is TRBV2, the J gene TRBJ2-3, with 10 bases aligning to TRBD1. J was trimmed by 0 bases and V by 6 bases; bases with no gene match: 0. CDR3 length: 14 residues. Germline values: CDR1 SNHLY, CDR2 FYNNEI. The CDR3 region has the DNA TGTGCCAGCAGGGGACAGGGGAGCACAGATACGCAGTATTTT. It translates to CASRGQGSTDTQYF.

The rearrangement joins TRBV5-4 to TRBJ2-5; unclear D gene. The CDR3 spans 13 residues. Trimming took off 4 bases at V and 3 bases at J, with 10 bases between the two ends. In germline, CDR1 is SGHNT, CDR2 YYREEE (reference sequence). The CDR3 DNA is TGTGCCAGCAGCGCGATGCCAGAAGAGACCCAGTACTTC. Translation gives CASSAMPEETQYF.

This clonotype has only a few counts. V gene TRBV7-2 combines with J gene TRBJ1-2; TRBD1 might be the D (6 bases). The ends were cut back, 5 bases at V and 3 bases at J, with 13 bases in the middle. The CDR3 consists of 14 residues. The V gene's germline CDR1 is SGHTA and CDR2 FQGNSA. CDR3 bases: TGTGCCAGCAGCCCCCTGGACAGCTACTATGGCTACACCTTC. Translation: CASSPLDSYYGYTF.

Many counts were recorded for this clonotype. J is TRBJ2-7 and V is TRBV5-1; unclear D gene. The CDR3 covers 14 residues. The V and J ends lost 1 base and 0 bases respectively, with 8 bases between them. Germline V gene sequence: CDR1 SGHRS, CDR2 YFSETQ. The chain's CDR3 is CASSLQLASYEQYF. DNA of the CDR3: TGCGCCAGCAGCTTGCAGCTGGCCTCCTACGAGCAGTACTTC.